Listed here is a single T cell receptor beta chain. This clonotype occurred many times. Its target antigen remains unknown. No quality values exist for individual bases; no much larger clone is one base distant. The sample was run on an Illumina NovaSeq 6000. TCR cDNA was synthesized by 5'RACE template switching, through which a universal primer site and unique molecular identifiers were introduced. Priming for cDNA synthesis came from both the TCR alpha and TCR beta constant segments. Library amplification used two PCR steps, and the second PCR step added sample barcodes and sequencing adapters. Sequencing of libraries was performed on Illumina HiSeq 2500 (2x100 bp) or NovaSeq (2x150 bp). The source study handled its data this way. MIGEC was used to demultiplex reads and collapse the reads into UMI consensus sequences, and MiXCR was used for V(D)J alignment. Using edgeR on replicate PBMC samples, clonotypes were called vaccine-responding if FDR was below 0.01 and the log2 fold change was above 5 up to day 15. Each bulk clonotype was labeled CD4 or CD8 based on which sequenced repertoire, CD4 or CD8, contained the clonotype at higher abundance. In TCRdb, the public reads were trimmed at Q25 with fastp and aligned with MiXCR, with productive beta chains retained. Rows with one shared CDR3 protein collapse into an entry with the most common genes and DNA. TCRdb's processing, not the authors' own work, is the source of the V and J calls. The sample table shows 300,000 to 350,000 distinct CDR3 sequences, and around 4.5% are seen once. Of the sample, less than 20% is held by the ten largest clones.

The sample belongs to a study of T cells after yellow fever vaccination (dated by TCRdb to between 2018 and 2020). Study-level background: The SMART-Seq v4 Ultra Low Input RNA kit was used to prepare libraries from fractions with low cell numbers. The cohort comprised two healthy male donors, one aged 18 to 30 and one aged 30 to 39 years. Bulk PBMC replicates and cell subsets were isolated from blood drawn at multiple timepoints before and after both primary and secondary immunization. To follow T-cell clones before and after primary and booster YFV17D yellow fever vaccination, bulk TCR alpha and beta repertoires were sequenced over time. Overall study results and their limits: Only two donors were included in the study, so the extent to which the findings can be generalized is limited. Computational filtering was needed because FACS-sorted repertoires could contain abundant contaminating clonotypes from the bulk population. A small fraction of clonotypes appeared in both the CD4 and CD8 compartments, likely as a result of convergent recombination. After the booster, most clones that had expanded after primary vaccination were detected again (nearly 98% of CD4 and around nine tenths of CD8), suggesting broad maintenance of memory. The secondary T-cell response was found to be weaker but faster than the primary response, with a peak reached on day 5 rather than on day 15.

The sample's treatment or condition, from its label and the paper: live attenuated yellow fever vaccine strain. At every blood-draw timepoint, two biological replicates of bulk PBMCs were collected. A standard Ficoll-Paque protocol was used to isolate PBMCs from peripheral blood. RNA was extracted with TriZol from bulk PBMCs, CD4 and CD8 fractions, and dextramer-positive and dextramer-negative fractions. The germline V gene gives CDR1 as SGHRS and CDR2 as YFSETQ. After removal of 0 bases from V and 2 bases from J, the junction retains 11 bases not matched to a gene. The CDR3 contains 18 residues, cysteine and phenylalanine counted. Just the 54-base CDR3 DNA is kept, in frame starting at base 1.

The rearrangement joined TRBV5-1 to TRBJ2-3; 8 middle bases align to TRBD2. The receptor's source is a young man who received the YFV17D yellow fever vaccine. The source was PBMCs, collected 15 days after the yellow fever booster vaccination. CDR3 region: CASSLAGGAGVTTDTQYF. The DNA sequence reads TGCGCCAGCAGCTTGGCCGGGGGAGCGGGGGTTACCACAGATACGCAGTATTTT.